Described below is a single T cell receptor beta chain sequence and its context. The antigen is not known. The PCR had 60 Vbeta and 13 Jbeta primers. Method: immunoSEQ multiplex PCR; TCRdb's copy keeps in-frame clones and lacks some. This sample has about 150,000 clones, with 80% to 90% found just once. This sample is drawn from a study of cytomegalovirus exposure and HLA in healthy donors. Study-level results: An analysis was carried out at a later point. It showed that HLA-associated TCR beta chains were more clonally expanded than equally common non-associated chains. Of the V segments, some could not be distinguished, including TRBV6-2 and TRBV6-3, and were excluded.

The CDR3 consists of 12 residues. Germline V CDR1 and CDR2: SEHNR, FQNEAQ (reference sequence). Trimming removed 5 bases from V and 4 bases from J, with 8 bases in between. The receptor was isolated from a girl aged 10-17 years in good health and CMV-seropositive. The rearrangement uses TRBV7-9 and TRBJ1-1; D is uncertain. Sequences were obtained from PBMCs. The CDR3 region has the DNA TGTGCCAGCAGCCTGAGCCCCACTGAAGCTTTCTTT. Translation gives CASSLSPTEAFF.